This T cell receptor beta chain was found in a study of blood T cell repertoires in COVID-19. Only in-frame clones appear in the TCRdb table, and some are missing; sequencing was by immunoSEQ multiplex PCR. The sample lists 130,000 to 150,000 clones, about 88% occurring once. Trimming at V came to 4 bases and at J to 4 bases, leaving 3 bases not matched to a gene. Per the germline V gene, CDR1 is KGHSH and CDR2 is LQKENI. This CDR3 contains 13 residues. This receptor was identified in a human donor in a cohort sampled during active COVID-19. Sequencing used peripheral blood. J is TRBJ2-7 and V is TRBV18; 8 bases align to TRBD1. The CDR3 region is CASSQDRVYEQYF. The CDR3 region has the DNA TGTGCCAGCTCACAGGACAGGGTGTACGAGCAGTACTTC.